These 14 T cell receptor beta chains originate from one sample sequenced in a study of T cell responses to AZD1222 COVID-19 vaccine. The repertoire was sequenced with immunoSEQ multiplex PCR; TCRdb's copy has only in-frame clones and lacks some. The table includes roughly 65,000 clones, less than 90% detected once. Source: peripheral blood, taken 28 days after the second AZD1222 dose. These receptors all stem from an adult who received the AZD1222 COVID-19 vaccine.

V is TRBV2 and J is TRBJ2-1; the D call may be TRBD1 or TRBD2 (5 bases each). The CDR3 spans 12 residues. V shed 5 bases and J shed 7 bases, with 9 bases lying between them. Germline V gene sequence: CDR1 SNHLY, CDR2 FYNNEI. This CDR3 reads CASSLEGNEQFF. The CDR3 coding sequence is TGTGCCAGCAGTTTAGAGGGGAATGAGCAGTTCTTC.

The chain carries TRBV5-6 and TRBJ1-5; 9 bases line up with TRBD1. Trimming cost V 2 bases and J 0 bases; bases outside gene matches: 6. The CDR3 consists of 17 residues. The germline CDR1 and CDR2 sequences are SGHDT and YYEEEE. CDR3: CASSLSQGAHSNQPQHF. Here the CDR3 DNA reads TGTGCCAGCAGCTTATCACAGGGGGCTCATAGCAATCAGCCCCAGCATTTT.

This clone was detected once. The V gene is TRBV5-1, the J gene TRBJ2-7; D may be TRBD1 or TRBD2 (7 bases each). This CDR3 contains 17 residues. The V and J ends lost 0 bases and 0 bases respectively, with 16 bases between them. Germline V gene lookup returns CDR1 SGHRS and CDR2 YFSETQ. The CDR3 spells CASSLGSGTASSYEQYF. DNA of the CDR3: TGCGCCAGCAGCTTGGGAAGCGGGACAGCTAGCTCCTACGAGCAGTACTTC.

This clone was recorded once. The chain uses TRBV3-1 (or the pseudogene TRBV3-2) and TRBJ2-2; D remains unclear. The germline V gene has CDR1 LGHDT and CDR2 YNNKEL (reference sequence). The CDR3 runs 13 residues. Trimming took off 1 base at V and 5 bases at J, with 5 bases between the two ends. DNA for the CDR3: TGTGCCAGCAGCCAAGTTGAGACCGGGGAGCTGTTTTTT. It codes for CASSQVETGELFF.

This sequence joins TRBV6-1 and TRBJ2-1; TRBD2 agrees at 11 bases. The CDR3 runs to 17 residues. Trimming took 1 base from V and 4 from J; bases not matched to a gene: 6. CDR1 and CDR2 from the germline V gene are MNHNS and SASEGT. The CDR3: CASSEGGTSGGYNEQFF. The CDR3 DNA sequence: TGTGCCAGCAGTGAAGGAGGAACTAGCGGGGGTTACAATGAGCAGTTCTTC.

The genes are TRBV21-1 and TRBJ1-1; the table's D call TRBD1 went unverified against the DNA. TRBV21-1 is deemed a pseudogene. There are 11 residues in the CDR3. CDR3 amino acids: CASLRTDRAFF. The CDR3 DNA sequence: TGTGCCAGCCTCCGGACAGACCGAGCTTTCTTT.

J is TRBJ1-1 and V is TRBV19, with D hard to call. The CDR3 sequence is 14 residues long. CDR1 is LNHDA and CDR2 is SQIVND in the germline V gene (reference sequence). Trimming stripped 4 bases from V and 1 base from J, with 10 bases between. The CDR3: CASSKEPANTEAFF. Here the CDR3 DNA reads TGTGCCAGTAGTAAGGAGCCAGCGAACACTGAAGCTTTCTTT.

The V gene is TRBV6-5, the J gene TRBJ2-2, with TRBD1 identical over 7 bases. Germline trimming cut 5 bases from V and 6 bases from J; bases unmatched to any gene: 9. The CDR3 runs 15 residues. Germline V gene sequence: CDR1 MNHEY, CDR2 SVGAGI. The CDR3 nucleotides are TGTGCCAGCAGTAATAGACAGGGCGGACCCGGGGAGCTGTTTTTT. This sequence encodes CASSNRQGGPGELFF.

CDR3 nucleotide sequence: TGTGCCAGCAGTTTAGAGGTTACGAGTCAGCCCCAGCATTTT. Translating it yields CASSLEVTSQPQHF. This chain joins TRBV28 and TRBJ1-5, with no clear D. The V end lost 2 bases, the J end lost 6 bases, and 11 bases lay between the germline ends. The CDR3 covers 14 residues. Germline CDR1 reads MDHEN; CDR2 reads SYDVKM.

This clone has only a few counts. The chain carries TRBV7-8 and TRBJ2-7; 7 nucleotides match TRBD2. This CDR3 has 15 residues. From germline, CDR1 is SGHVS and CDR2 FQNEAQ. The V segment lost 0 bases and the J segment 4 bases; nucleotides outside the gene matches: 6. The DNA for the CDR3 is TGTGCCAGCAGCTTAGCGTCGGGAGGTGTATACGAGCAGTACTTC. Translated, it gives CASSLASGGVYEQYF. Full variable domain (remainder filled in from reference TRBV7-8 and TRBJ2-7): GAGVSQSPRYKVAKRGQDVALRCDPISGHVSLFWYQQALGQGPEFLTYFQNEAQLDKSGLPSDRFFAERPEGSVSTLKIQRTQQEDSAVYLCASSLASGGVYEQYFGPGTRLTVT.

V gene TRBV3-1 (or the pseudogene TRBV3-2) combines with J gene TRBJ1-4; 9 nucleotides align to TRBD1. The length of the CDR3 is 15 residues. V shed 1 base and J 7 bases; nucleotides not matched to a gene: 4. The germline gives CDR1 LGHDT, CDR2 YNNKEL (reference sequence). The CDR3 here is CASSQATGGFEKLFF. DNA of the CDR3: TGTGCCAGCAGCCAAGCGACAGGGGGTTTTGAAAAACTGTTTTTT.

The chain links TRBV30 to TRBJ1-3; a weak D match, TRBD1 (5 bases). In germline, CDR1 is GTSNPN, CDR2 SVGIG (reference sequence). There are 15 residues in the CDR3. V was clipped by 0 bases and J by 0 bases, with 9 bases between them. The CDR3 nucleotides are TGTGCCTGGAGTGTCACAGGCACCTCTGGAAACACCATATATTTT. Translated, it gives CAWSVTGTSGNTIYF.

This clone appeared a single time. This sequence joins TRBV27 and TRBJ1-1; 7 bases align to TRBD1. CDR3 length: 17 amino acids. Germline V gene sequence: CDR1 MNHEY, CDR2 SMNVEV (reference sequence). The V and J ends lost 3 bases and 1 base, in that order; junction bases with no gene match: 11. The CDR3 region has the DNA TGTGCCAGCAGTTTCGGCAGGGGGGAGCGACCGAACACTGAAGCTTTCTTT. It is translated as CASSFGRGERPNTEAFF.

The chain links TRBV30 to TRBJ1-1; D gene unclear. The CDR3 has 13 residues. Germline assignment: CDR1 GTSNPN and CDR2 SVGIG (reference sequence). V lost 7 bases and J lost 3, with 15 bases in between. Here the CDR3 DNA reads TGTGCCTACAGCTCGCGGGGAGACACTGAAGCTTTCTTT. It specifies CAYSSRGDTEAFF.